These 15 T cell receptor beta chains came from one sample sequenced in a study of cytomegalovirus exposure and HLA in healthy donors. Use of 60 Vbeta and 13 Jbeta primers characterized the PCR. Some clones are missing from TCRdb's copy, which holds only in-frame ones; the method was immunoSEQ multiplex PCR. This repertoire shows approximately 180,000 clones, approximately 82% found once; its top ten account for roughly 2%. The sequencing input was PBMCs. These receptors were obtained from a woman aged 25-40 years in good health and CMV-seronegative.

This clone has a single count. This sequence joins TRBV9 and TRBJ2-2, with a tentative D call TRBD2 (6 bases). CDR1 is SGDLS and CDR2 is YYNGEE in the germline V gene. The CDR3 runs 16 residues. V lost 5 bases and J lost 8, with 22 bases in between. The CDR3 DNA reads as TGTGCCAGCAGGACCGGGACGGCACGTGGAGGGGGGGAGCTGTTTTTT. Protein sequence: CASRTGTARGGGELFF.

The chain has TRBV27 and TRBJ2-1; D is possibly TRBD2 (6 bases). V was trimmed by 4 bases and J by 0 bases, leaving 10 bases between them. The germline gives CDR1 MNHEY, CDR2 SMNVEV (reference sequence). CDR3 length equals 15 residues. The CDR3 DNA reads as TGTGCCAGCAGTTCCGGGGGAAGCTCCTACAATGAGCAGTTCTTC. Translating gives CASSSGGSSYNEQFF.

This clone was recorded a few times. V is TRBV5-1 and J is TRBJ2-7, with 10 bases aligning to TRBD2. Unmatched junction bases numbered 3, after V lost 5 bases and J lost 1 base. Per germline, CDR1 SGHRS and CDR2 YFSETQ. This CDR3 is 14 amino acids long. The CDR3 bases are TGCGCCAGCAGAGAAGCGGGAGGGTCCTACGAGCAGTACTTC. It specifies CASREAGGSYEQYF.

The chain uses TRBV19 and TRBJ1-5; 8 nucleotides agree with TRBD1. CDR1 is LNHDA and CDR2 is SQIVND in the germline V gene (reference sequence). Trimming at V came to 6 bases and at J to 0 bases, leaving 7 bases not matched to a gene. This CDR3 has 16 amino acids. This CDR3 reads CASSPGQDYSNQPQHF. Written as DNA, the CDR3 is TGTGCCAGTAGCCCGGGACAGGACTATAGCAATCAGCCCCAGCATTTT.

The chain recombines TRBV13 with TRBJ1-6; D is unclear. The V gene's germline CDR1 is PRHDT and CDR2 FYEKMQ (reference sequence). Trimming removed 3 bases from V and 7 bases from J, with 13 bases in between. The CDR3 loop spans 15 amino acids. The CDR3, as DNA: TGTGCCAGCAGCTTCCGCAGAGGGCGGAATTCACCCCTCCACTTT. Residues: CASSFRRGRNSPLHF.

The V call is TRBV2, the J call TRBJ2-5; 7 nucleotides match TRBD2. This CDR3 is 15 amino acids long. Trimming removed 5 bases from V and 1 base from J; junction bases left unmatched: 7. Germline loops: CDR1 SNHLY, CDR2 FYNNEI. The CDR3 spells CASSFGGSRQETQYF. The CDR3 region has the DNA TGTGCCAGCAGTTTCGGCGGGAGTCGCCAAGAGACCCAGTACTTC.

V usage is TRBV5-1 and J usage is TRBJ2-5, with 7 nucleotides matching TRBD1. CDR1 and CDR2 from the germline V gene are SGHRS and YFSETQ. V was clipped by 0 bases and J by 1 base; unmatched bases: 6. CDR3 size: 16 residues. Here the CDR3 reads CASSLVPTGSQETQYF. The CDR3 DNA is TGCGCCAGCAGCTTGGTCCCGACAGGGTCCCAAGAGACCCAGTACTTC.

This chain links TRBV13 with TRBJ1-4; the D is unclear. V lost 0 bases, J lost 5 bases, and 13 bases lay in between. Germline assignment: CDR1 PRHDT and CDR2 FYEKMQ (reference sequence). The CDR3 covers 16 residues. The CDR3 DNA reads as TGTGCCAGCAGCTTAGGGGAGGGTAGTGAGAATGAAAAACTGTTTTTT. This encodes CASSLGEGSENEKLFF.

The rearrangement joins TRBV9 to TRBJ2-7; a weak D match, TRBD2 (6 bases). This CDR3 spans 16 amino acids. Germline assignment: CDR1 SGDLS and CDR2 YYNGEE. The V and J ends lost 0 bases and 3 bases respectively, with 16 bases between them. The CDR3 DNA sequence: TGTGCCAGCAGCGTAGGGGAGGCAGGGTCCCACTACGAGCAGTACTTC. It translates to CASSVGEAGSHYEQYF.

This chain joins TRBV10-1 and TRBJ2-1; maybe TRBD1 (6 bases). Germline CDR1 reads WNHNN; CDR2 reads SYGVQD (reference sequence). Trimming left V 9 bases short and J 1 base short, with 16 bases between. This CDR3 is built from 15 residues. CDR3 coding DNA: TGCGCCAGACTGGTTATACAGGGTTCCTACAATGAGCAGTTCTTC. This codes for CARLVIQGSYNEQFF.

This chain links TRBV28 with TRBJ2-1; D is unresolved. Trimming pared 5 bases from V and 2 bases from J, leaving 13 bases between. Germline V CDR1 and CDR2: MDHEN, SYDVKM. The CDR3 length is 15 residues. The CDR3 sequence: CASSLLWSAYNEQFF. The CDR3 DNA is TGTGCCAGCAGTCTCTTGTGGAGCGCCTACAATGAGCAGTTCTTC.

The chain combines TRBV9 with TRBJ2-2; possible D gene TRBD2, 5 bases. The V gene lost 0 bases and the J gene lost 8 bases, with 17 bases spanning the gap. Germline loops: CDR1 SGDLS, CDR2 YYNGEE. CDR3 length: 16 residues. The CDR3 nucleotides read TGTGCCAGCAGCGTAGCAGCGCTAGAGGGTGCTGGGGAGCTGTTTTTT. Its protein is CASSVAALEGAGELFF.

V usage is TRBV16 and J usage is TRBJ1-1, with D maybe TRBD1 (5 bases). Trimming removed 0 bases at V and 1 base at J, with 12 bases between. The CDR3 spans 16 residues. Germline values: CDR1 KGHSY, CDR2 FQNENV. The CDR3 sequence is CASSQSVGGRNTEAFF. Written as DNA, the CDR3 is TGTGCCAGCAGCCAATCAGTGGGGGGTAGGAACACTGAAGCTTTCTTT.

The chain carries TRBV28 and TRBJ2-5; D unclear. This CDR3 spans 14 amino acids. Germline lookup yields CDR1 MDHEN and CDR2 SYDVKM. Between the trimmed V and J ends, which lost 5 bases and 4 bases, there was a span of 14 bases. In nucleotides, the CDR3 is TGTGCCAGCAGTGCCCTCGTGGGCCTAGAGACCCAGTACTTC. Amino acid sequence: CASSALVGLETQYF.

In the case of this clone: This specimen includes other DNA sequences encoding the same CDR3. The chain is built from TRBV9 and TRBJ2-3; D is possibly TRBD2 (6 bases). Per the germline V gene, CDR1 is SGDLS and CDR2 is YYNGEE. Trimming left V 0 bases short and J 0 bases short, with 8 bases between. This CDR3 spans 15 amino acids. CDR3 loop: CASSVVGGSTDTQYF. The CDR3 DNA reads as TGTGCCAGCAGCGTAGTCGGAGGGAGCACAGATACGCAGTATTTT.